Here is one T cell receptor beta chain with its context. What it binds is not known. The record originates from a study of T-cell memory formation after mild COVID-19. Study-level points and caveats: Contracting CD4+ clones sat mainly in CM and EM; CD8+ in EMRA.

5'RACE, which relied on constant-segment primers, yielded TCR alpha and TCR beta cDNA libraries carrying sample barcodes and UMIs. Using its own MiXCR run on the 5' RACE reads, TCRdb lists one record per CDR3 protein. This sample carries 270,000 or so distinct CDR3 sequences, more than 15% of them seen once, and the ten largest clones take around 23%. Germline assignment: CDR1 MNHEY and CDR2 SVGAGI. This CDR3 is built from 18 residues. Trimming stripped 0 bases from V and 0 bases from J, with 16 bases between. Material for sequencing was PBMCs or a T cell subset sorted from them (not recorded which). The chain recombines TRBV6-5 with TRBJ2-3, with a weak D call TRBD1 (6 bases). This sequence originates from a man between 18 and 35 years old who had mild COVID-19 (a few samples of this study predate the infection). Cell type and time point are not known. In DNA form, the CDR3 reads TGTGCCAGCAGTTACTCCAGGCCAGGGGTTGCGAGCACAGATACGCAGTATTTT. Its protein is CASSYSRPGVASTDTQYF.